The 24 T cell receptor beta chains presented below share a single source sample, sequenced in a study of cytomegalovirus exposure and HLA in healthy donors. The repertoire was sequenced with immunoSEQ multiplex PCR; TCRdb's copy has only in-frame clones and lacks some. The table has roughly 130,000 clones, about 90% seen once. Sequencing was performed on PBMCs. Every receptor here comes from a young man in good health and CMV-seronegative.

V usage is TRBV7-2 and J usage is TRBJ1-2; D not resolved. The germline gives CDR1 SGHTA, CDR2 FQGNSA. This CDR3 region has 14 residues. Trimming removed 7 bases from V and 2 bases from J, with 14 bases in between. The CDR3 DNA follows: TGTGCCAGCATTCCCCGGGGAGAAAACTATGGCTACACCTTC. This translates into CASIPRGENYGYTF. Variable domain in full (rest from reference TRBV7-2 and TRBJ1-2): GAGVSQSPSNKVTEKGKDVELRCDPISGHTALYWYRQSLGQGLEFLIYFQGNSAPDKSGLPSDRFSAERTGGSVSTLTIQRTQQEDSAVYLCASIPRGENYGYTFGSGTRLTVV.

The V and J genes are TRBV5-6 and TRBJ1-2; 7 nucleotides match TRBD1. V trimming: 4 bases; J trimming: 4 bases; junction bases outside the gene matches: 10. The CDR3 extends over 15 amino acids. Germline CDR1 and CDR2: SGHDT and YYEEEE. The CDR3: CASSHPGQIFYGYTF. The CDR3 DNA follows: TGTGCCAGCAGCCACCCGGGACAGATTTTCTATGGCTACACCTTC.

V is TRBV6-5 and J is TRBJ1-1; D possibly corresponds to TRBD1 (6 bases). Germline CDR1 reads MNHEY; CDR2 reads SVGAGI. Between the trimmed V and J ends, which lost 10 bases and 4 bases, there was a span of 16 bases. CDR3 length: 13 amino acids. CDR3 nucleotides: TGTGCCACCCATTTCAGGGGCGGCACTGAAGCTTTCTTT. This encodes CATHFRGGTEAFF.

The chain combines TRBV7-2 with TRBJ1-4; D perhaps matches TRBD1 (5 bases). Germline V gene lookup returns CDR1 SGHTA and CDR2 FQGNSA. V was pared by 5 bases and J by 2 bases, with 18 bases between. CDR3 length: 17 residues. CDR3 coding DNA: TGTGCCAGCAGCCGACACAGGATCCCGTTTACTAATGAAAAACTGTTTTTT. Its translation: CASSRHRIPFTNEKLFF.

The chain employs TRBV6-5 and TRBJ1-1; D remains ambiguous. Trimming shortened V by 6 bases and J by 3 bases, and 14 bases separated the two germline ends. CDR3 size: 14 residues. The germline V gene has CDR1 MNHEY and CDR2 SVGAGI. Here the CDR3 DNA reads TGTGCCAGCAGATTTTACCCCGGGGACACTGAAGCTTTCTTT. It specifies CASRFYPGDTEAFF.

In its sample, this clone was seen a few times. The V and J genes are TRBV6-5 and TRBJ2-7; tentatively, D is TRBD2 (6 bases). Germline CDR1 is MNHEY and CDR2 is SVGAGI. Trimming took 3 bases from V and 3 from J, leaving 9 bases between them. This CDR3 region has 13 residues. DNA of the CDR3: TGTGCCAGCAGTTATAACGGGGGCTACGAGCAGTACTTC. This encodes CASSYNGGYEQYF.

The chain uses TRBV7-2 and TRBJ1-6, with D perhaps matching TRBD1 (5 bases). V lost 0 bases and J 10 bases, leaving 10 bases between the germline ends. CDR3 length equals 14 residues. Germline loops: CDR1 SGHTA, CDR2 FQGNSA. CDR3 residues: CASSLASRVSPLHF. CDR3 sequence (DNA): TGTGCCAGCAGCTTAGCGAGCAGGGTATCACCCCTCCACTTT.

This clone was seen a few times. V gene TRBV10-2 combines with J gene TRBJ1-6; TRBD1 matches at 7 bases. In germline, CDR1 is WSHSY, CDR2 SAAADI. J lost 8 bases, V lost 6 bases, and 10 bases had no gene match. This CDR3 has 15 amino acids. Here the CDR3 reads CASSPDQGGYSPLHF. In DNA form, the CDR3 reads TGCGCCAGCAGCCCGGACCAGGGGGGATATTCACCCCTCCACTTT.

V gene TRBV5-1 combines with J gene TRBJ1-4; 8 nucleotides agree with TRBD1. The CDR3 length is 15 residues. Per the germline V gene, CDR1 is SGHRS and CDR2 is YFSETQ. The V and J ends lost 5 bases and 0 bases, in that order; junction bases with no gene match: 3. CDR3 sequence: CASSLTGATNEKLFF. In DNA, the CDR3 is TGCGCCAGCAGTTTGACAGGGGCAACTAATGAAAAACTGTTTTTT. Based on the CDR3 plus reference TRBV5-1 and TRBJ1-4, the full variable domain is KAGVTQTPRYLIKTRGQQVTLSCSPISGHRSVSWYQQTPGQGLQFLFEYFSETQRNKGNFPGRFSGRQFSNSRSEMNVSTLELGDSALYLCASSLTGATNEKLFFGSGTQLSVL.

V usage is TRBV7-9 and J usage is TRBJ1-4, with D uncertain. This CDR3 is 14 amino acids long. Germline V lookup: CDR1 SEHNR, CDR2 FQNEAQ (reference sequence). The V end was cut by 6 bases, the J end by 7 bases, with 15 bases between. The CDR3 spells CASRAPRGPEKLFF. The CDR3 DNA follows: TGTGCCAGCAGAGCACCCAGAGGGCCTGAAAAACTGTTTTTT.

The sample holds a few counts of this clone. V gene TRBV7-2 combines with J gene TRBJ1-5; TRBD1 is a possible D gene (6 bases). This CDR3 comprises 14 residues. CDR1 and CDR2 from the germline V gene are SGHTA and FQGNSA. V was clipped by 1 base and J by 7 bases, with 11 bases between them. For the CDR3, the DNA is TGTGCCAGCAGCTTAGAACAGGGACGCCAGCCCCAGCATTTT. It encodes CASSLEQGRQPQHF.

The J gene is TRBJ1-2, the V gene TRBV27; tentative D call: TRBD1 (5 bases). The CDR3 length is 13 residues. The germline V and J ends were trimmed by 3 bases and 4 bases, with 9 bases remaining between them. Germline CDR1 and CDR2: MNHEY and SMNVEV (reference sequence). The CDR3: CASSFGQSYGYTF. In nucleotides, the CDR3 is TGTGCCAGCAGTTTTGGACAAAGCTATGGCTACACCTTC.

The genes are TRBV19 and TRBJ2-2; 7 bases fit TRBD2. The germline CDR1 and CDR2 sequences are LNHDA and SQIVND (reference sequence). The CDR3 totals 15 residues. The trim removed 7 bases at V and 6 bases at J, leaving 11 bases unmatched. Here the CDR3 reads CASIGGNSRAGELFF. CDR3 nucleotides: TGTGCCAGTATCGGGGGGAACAGTAGGGCCGGGGAGCTGTTTTTT. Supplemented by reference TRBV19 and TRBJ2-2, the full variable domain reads DGGITQSPKYLFRKEGQNVTLSCEQNLNHDAMYWYRQDPGQGLRLIYYSQIVNDFQKGDIAEGYSVSREKKESFPLTVTSAQKNPTAFYLCASIGGNSRAGELFFGEGSRLTVL.

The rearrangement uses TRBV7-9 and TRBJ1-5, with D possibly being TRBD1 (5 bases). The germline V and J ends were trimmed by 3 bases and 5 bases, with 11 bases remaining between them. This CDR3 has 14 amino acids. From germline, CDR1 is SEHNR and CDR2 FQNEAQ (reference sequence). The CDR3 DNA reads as TGTGCCAGCAGCTTGGCGGGGCCAGATCAGCCCCAGCATTTT. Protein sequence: CASSLAGPDQPQHF.

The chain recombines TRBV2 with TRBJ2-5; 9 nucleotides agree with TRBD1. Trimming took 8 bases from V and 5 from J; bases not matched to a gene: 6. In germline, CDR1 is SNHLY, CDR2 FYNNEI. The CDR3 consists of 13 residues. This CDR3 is CASEQGAEETQYF. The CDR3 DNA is TGTGCCAGCGAACAGGGGGCTGAGGAGACCCAGTACTTC. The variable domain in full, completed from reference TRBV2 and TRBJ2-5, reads EPEVTQTPSHQVTQMGQEVILRCVPISNHLYFYWYRQILGQKVEFLVSFYNNEISEKSEIFDDQFSVERPDGSNFTLKIRSTKLEDSAMYFCASEQGAEETQYFGPGTRLLVL.

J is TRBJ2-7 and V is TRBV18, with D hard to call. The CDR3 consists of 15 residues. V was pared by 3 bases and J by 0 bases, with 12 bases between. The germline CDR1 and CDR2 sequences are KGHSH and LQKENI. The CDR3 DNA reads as TGTGCCAGCTCACCCTACACGGAGAGCTCCTACGAGCAGTACTTC. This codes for CASSPYTESSYEQYF.

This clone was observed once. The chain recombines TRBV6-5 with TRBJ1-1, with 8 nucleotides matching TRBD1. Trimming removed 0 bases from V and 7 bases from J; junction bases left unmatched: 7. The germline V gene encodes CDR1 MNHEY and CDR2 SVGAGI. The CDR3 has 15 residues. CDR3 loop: CASSYSSTGQGEAFF. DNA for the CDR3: TGTGCCAGCAGTTACTCGAGTACTGGACAGGGTGAAGCTTTCTTT.

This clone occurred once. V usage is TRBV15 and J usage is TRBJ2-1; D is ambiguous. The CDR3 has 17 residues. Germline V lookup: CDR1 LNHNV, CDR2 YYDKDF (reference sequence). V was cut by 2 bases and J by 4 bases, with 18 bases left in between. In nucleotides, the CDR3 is TGTGCCACCAGCAGACCGGCTGGCACATTGACTTACAATGAGCAGTTCTTC. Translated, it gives CATSRPAGTLTYNEQFF.

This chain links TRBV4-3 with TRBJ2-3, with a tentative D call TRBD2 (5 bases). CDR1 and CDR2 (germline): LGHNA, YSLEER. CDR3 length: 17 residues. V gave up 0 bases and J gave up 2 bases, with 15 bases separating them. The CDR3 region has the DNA TGCGCCAGCAGCCAAGATCTGCGGACTGCTTACACAGATACGCAGTATTTT. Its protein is CASSQDLRTAYTDTQYF.

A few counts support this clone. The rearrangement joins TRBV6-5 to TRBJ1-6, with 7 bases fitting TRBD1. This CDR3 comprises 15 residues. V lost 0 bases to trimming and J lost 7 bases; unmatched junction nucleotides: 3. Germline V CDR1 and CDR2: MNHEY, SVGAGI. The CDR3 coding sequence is TGTGCCAGCAGTTACTCGCGGGACAGAAATTCACCCCTCCACTTT. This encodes CASSYSRDRNSPLHF.

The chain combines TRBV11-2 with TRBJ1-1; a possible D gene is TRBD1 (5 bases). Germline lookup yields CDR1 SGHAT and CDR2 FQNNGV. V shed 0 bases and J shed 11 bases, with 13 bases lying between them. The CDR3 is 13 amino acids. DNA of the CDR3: TGTGCCAGCAGCTTAGATGGCGGGGGGAGGGCTTTCTTT. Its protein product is CASSLDGGGRAFF. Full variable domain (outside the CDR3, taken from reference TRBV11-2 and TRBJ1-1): EAGVAQSPRYKIIEKRQSVAFWCNPISGHATLYWYQQILGQGPKLLIQFQNNGVVDDSQLPKDRFSAERLKGVDSTLKIQPAKLEDSAVYLCASSLDGGGRAFFGQGTRLTVV.

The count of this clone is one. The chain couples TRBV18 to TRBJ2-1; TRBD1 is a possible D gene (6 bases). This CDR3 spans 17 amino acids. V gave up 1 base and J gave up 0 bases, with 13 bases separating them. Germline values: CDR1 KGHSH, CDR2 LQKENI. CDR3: CASSPLGQSSSYNEQFF. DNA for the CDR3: TGTGCCAGCTCACCACTTGGACAGTCGAGCTCCTACAATGAGCAGTTCTTC.

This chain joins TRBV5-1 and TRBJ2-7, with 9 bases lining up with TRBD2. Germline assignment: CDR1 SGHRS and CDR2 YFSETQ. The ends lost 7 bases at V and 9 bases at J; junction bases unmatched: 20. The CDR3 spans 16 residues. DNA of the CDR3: TGCGCCAGCCGATACAGCGGGGGGCAGGAGGGCATGAGGCAGTACTTC. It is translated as CASRYSGGQEGMRQYF.

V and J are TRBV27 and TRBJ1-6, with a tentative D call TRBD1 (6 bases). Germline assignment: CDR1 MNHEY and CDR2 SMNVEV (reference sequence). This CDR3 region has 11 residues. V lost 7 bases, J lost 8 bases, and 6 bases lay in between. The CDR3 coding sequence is TGTGCCAGCAAGGGGGATTCACCCCTCCACTTT. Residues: CASKGDSPLHF.